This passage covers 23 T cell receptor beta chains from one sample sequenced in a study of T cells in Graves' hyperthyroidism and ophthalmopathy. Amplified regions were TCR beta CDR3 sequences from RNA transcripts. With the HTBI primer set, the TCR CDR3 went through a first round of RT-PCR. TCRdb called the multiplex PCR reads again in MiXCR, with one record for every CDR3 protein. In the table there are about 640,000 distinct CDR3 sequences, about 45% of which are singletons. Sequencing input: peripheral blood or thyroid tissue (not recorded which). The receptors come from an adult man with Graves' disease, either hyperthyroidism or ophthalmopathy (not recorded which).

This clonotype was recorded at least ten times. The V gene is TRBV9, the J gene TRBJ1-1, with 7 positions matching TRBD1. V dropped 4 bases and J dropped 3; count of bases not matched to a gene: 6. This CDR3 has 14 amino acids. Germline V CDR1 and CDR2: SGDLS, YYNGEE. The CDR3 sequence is CASSLTGTHTEAFF. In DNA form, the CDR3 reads TGTGCCAGCAGCTTGACAGGGACGCACACTGAAGCTTTCTTT.

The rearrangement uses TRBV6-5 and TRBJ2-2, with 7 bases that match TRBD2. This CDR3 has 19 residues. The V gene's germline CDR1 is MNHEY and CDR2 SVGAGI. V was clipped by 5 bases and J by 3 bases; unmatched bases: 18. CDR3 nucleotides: TGTGCCAGCAGTGAAGCGCTTTGGGCGGGAGCCCTCGACACCGGGGAGCTGTTTTTT. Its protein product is CASSEALWAGALDTGELFF.

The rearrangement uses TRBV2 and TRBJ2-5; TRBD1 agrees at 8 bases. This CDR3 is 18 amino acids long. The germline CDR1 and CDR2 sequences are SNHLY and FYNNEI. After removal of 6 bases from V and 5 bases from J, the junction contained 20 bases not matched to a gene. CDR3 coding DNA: TGTGCCAGCAGCTCCTTAGTCGGACAGGGTGGCGCGTTCGAGACCCAGTACTTC. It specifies CASSSLVGQGGAFETQYF.

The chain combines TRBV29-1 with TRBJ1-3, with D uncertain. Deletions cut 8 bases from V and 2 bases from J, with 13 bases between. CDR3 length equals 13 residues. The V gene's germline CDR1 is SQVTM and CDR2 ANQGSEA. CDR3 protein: CSQGSRTGNTIYF. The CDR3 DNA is TGCAGCCAAGGATCGCGGACTGGAAACACCATATATTTT.

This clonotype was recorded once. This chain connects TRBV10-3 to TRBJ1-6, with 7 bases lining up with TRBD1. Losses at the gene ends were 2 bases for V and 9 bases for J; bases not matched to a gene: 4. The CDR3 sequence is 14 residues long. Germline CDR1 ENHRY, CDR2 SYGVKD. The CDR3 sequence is CAISETGEGSPLHF. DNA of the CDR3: TGTGCCATCAGTGAGACAGGGGAGGGTTCACCCCTCCACTTT.

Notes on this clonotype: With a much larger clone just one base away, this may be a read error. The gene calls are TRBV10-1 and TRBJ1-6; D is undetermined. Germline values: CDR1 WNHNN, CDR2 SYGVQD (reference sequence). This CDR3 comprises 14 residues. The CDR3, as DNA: TGCGTCAGCAGTGAATCACGATATAATTCACCCCTCCACTTT. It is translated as CVSSESRYNSPLHF.

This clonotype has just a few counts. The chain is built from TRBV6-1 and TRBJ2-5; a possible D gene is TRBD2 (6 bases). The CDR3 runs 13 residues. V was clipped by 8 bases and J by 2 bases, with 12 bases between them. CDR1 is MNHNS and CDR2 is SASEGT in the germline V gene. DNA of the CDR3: TGTGCCAGCTGGCGGGGTAAACAAGAGACCCAGTACTTC. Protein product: CASWRGKQETQYF.

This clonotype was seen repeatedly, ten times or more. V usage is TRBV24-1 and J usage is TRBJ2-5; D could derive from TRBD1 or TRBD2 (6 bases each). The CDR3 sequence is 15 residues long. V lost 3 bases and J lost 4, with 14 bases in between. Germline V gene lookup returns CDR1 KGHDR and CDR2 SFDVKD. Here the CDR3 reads CATSDRGQGRETQYF. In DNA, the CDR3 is TGTGCCACCAGTGATCGGGGGCAGGGAAGAGAGACCCAGTACTTC.

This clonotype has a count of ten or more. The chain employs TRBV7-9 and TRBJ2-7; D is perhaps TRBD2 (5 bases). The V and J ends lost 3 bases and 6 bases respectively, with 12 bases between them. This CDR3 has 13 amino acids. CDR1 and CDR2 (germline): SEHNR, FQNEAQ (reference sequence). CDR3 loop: CASSFMRVGEQYF. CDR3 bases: TGTGCCAGCAGCTTCATGAGGGTCGGCGAGCAGTACTTC. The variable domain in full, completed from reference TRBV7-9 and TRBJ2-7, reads DTGVSQNPRHKITKRGQNVTFRCDPISEHNRLYWYRQTLGQGPEFLTYFQNEAQLEKSRLLSDRFSAERPKGSFSTLEIQRTEQGDSAMYLCASSFMRVGEQYFGPGTRLTVT.

CDR3 residues: CASSVDAKNTEAFF. The DNA for the CDR3 is TGTGCCAGCAGCGTGGACGCTAAGAACACTGAAGCTTTCTTT. The rearrangement uses TRBV9 and TRBJ1-1, with D unresolved. The CDR3 spans 14 residues. The germline V gene encodes CDR1 SGDLS and CDR2 YYNGEE. The ends were cut back, 2 bases at V and 1 base at J, with 9 bases in the middle.

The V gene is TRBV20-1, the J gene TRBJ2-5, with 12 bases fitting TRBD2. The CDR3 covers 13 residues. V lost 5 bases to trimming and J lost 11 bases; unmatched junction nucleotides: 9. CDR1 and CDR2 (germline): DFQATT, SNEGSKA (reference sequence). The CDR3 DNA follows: TGCAGTGCTCGGAACCCAACTAGCGGGGGGCAGTACTTC. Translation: CSARNPTSGGQYF.

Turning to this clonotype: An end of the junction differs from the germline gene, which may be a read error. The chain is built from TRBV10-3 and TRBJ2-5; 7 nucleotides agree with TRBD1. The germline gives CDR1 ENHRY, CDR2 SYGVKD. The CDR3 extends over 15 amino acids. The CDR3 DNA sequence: TGTGCCAGCAGTTTACTACAGGGGAGCGTAGAGACCCAGTACTTC. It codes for CASSLLQGSVETQYF.

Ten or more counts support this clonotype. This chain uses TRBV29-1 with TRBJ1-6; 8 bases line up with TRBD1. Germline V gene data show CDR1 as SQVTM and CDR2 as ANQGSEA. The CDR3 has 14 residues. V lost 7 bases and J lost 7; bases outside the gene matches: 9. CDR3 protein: CSARTGIGNSPLHF. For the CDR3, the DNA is TGCAGCGCACGGACAGGGATAGGGAATTCACCCCTCCACTTT. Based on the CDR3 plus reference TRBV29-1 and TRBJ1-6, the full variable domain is SAVISQKPSRDICQRGTSLTIQCQVDSQVTMMFWYRQQPGQSLTLIATANQGSEATYESGFVIDKFPISRPNLTFSTLTVSNMSPEDSSIYLCSARTGIGNSPLHFGNGTRLTVT.

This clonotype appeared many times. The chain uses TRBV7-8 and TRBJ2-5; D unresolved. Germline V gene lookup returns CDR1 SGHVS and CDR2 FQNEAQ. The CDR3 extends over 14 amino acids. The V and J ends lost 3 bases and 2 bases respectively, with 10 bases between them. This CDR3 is CASSFPGPQETQYF. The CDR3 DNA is TGTGCCAGCAGCTTTCCCGGGCCTCAAGAGACCCAGTACTTC. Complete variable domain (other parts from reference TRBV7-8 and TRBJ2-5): GAGVSQSPRYKVAKRGQDVALRCDPISGHVSLFWYQQALGQGPEFLTYFQNEAQLDKSGLPSDRFFAERPEGSVSTLKIQRTQQEDSAVYLCASSFPGPQETQYFGPGTRLLVL.

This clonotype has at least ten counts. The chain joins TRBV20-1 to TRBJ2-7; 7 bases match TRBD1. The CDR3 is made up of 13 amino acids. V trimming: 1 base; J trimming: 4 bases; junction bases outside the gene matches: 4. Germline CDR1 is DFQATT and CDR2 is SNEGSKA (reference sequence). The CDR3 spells CSARAGTAYEQYF. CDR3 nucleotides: TGCAGTGCTAGAGCGGGGACAGCATACGAGCAGTACTTC.

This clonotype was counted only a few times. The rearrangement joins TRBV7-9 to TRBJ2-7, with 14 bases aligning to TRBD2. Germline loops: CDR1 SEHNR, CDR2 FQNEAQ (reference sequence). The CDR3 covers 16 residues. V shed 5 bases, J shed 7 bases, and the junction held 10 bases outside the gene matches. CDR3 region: CASSGGGTSGRYEQYF. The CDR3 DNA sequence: TGTGCCAGCAGCGGAGGGGGGACTAGCGGGAGATATGAGCAGTACTTC.

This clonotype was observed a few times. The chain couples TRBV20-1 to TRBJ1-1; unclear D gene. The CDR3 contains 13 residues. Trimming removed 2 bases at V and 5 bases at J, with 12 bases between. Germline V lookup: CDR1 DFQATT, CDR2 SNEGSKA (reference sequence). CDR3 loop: CSARRGPGTEAFF. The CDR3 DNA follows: TGCAGTGCTAGAAGAGGGCCGGGGACTGAAGCTTTCTTT.

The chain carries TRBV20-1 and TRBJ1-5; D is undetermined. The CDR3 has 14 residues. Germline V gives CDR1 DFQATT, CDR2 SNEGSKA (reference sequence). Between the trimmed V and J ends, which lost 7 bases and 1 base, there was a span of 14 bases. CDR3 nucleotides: TGCAGTGACTACCCCCACCGGAGCAATCAGCCCCAGCATTTT. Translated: CSDYPHRSNQPQHF.

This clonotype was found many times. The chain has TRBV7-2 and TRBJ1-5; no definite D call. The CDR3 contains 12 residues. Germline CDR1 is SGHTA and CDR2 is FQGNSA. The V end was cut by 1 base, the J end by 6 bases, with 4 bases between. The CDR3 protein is CASSLDVQPQHF. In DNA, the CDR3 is TGTGCCAGCAGCTTAGACGTTCAGCCCCAGCATTTT. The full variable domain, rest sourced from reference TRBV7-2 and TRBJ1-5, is GAGVSQSPSNKVTEKGKDVELRCDPISGHTALYWYRQSLGQGLEFLIYFQGNSAPDKSGLPSDRFSAERTGGSVSTLTIQRTQQEDSAVYLCASSLDVQPQHFGDGTRLSIL.

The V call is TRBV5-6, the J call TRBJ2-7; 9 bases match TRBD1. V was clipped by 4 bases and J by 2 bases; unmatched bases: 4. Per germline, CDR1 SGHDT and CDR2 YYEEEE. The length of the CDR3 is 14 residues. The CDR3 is CASSGDRVTYEQYF. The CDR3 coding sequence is TGTGCCAGCAGCGGGGACAGGGTAACCTACGAGCAGTACTTC.

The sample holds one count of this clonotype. DNA for the CDR3: TGCAGTGCCACAAAACAGGGGGCCCAACACACCGGGGAGCTGTTTTTT. This encodes CSATKQGAQHTGELFF. This rearrangement joins TRBV20-1 to TRBJ2-2; 9 bases fit TRBD1. V gave up 6 bases and J gave up 3 bases; unmatched junction bases: 11. This CDR3 is built from 16 residues. Germline CDR1 is DFQATT and CDR2 is SNEGSKA (reference sequence).

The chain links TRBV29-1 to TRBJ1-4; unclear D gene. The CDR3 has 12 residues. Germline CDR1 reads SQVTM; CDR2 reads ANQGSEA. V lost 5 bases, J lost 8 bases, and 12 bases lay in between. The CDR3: CSVRAGEEKLFF. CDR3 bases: TGCAGCGTTCGGGCCGGGGAAGAAAAACTGTTTTTT.

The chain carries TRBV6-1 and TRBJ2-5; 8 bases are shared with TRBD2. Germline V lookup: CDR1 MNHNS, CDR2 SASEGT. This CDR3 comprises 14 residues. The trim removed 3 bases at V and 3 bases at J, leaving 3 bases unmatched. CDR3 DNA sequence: TGTGCCAGCAGTGACGGGGGGGGCAAAGAGACCCAGTACTTC. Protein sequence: CASSDGGGKETQYF.